The rows below give T cell receptor beta chains drawn from one sample of a study of blood T cell repertoires in COVID-19. Only in-frame clones appear in the TCRdb table, and some are missing; sequencing was by immunoSEQ multiplex PCR. The sample yields around 160,000 clones, 88% seen once. The sequenced material came from peripheral blood. These receptors were collected from a human donor in a cohort sampled during active COVID-19. The CDR3 runs from the conserved cysteine through the conserved F or W. The D gene is left open where the match is weak. Clone size is shown for a subset of rows, as once, few, many or a class of expanded clone.

TRBV24-1	TRBJ2-1	TRBD2	-	TGTGCCACCAGTGTTAGCGGGAGTATCAATGAGCAGTTCTTC	CATSVSGSINEQFF
TRBV5-1	TRBJ1-6	TRBD1	-	TGCGCCAGCAGCCGGGACGGACAGGGAAGGTATTCACCCCTCCACTTT	CASSRDGQGRYSPLHF
TRBV19	TRBJ1-6	-	-	TGTGCCAGTAGTATCCGGACAGCCACCTACCTTAATTCACCCCTCCACTTT	CASSIRTATYLNSPLHF
TRBV10-2	TRBJ1-3	-	-	TGCGCCAGCAGTTCTACTAGCGGGGGCTCTGGAAACACCATATATTTT	CASSSTSGGSGNTIYF
TRBV6-6	TRBJ2-7	TRBD2	few	TGTGCCAGCAGTGAGATGAGGGGACTAGCGGACGAGCAGTACTTC	CASSEMRGLADEQYF
TRBV7-9	TRBJ2-6	-	-	TGTGCCAGCAGTTCCAGTTGGGGGGCCAACGTCCTGACTTTC	CASSSSWGANVLTF
TRBV29-1	TRBJ2-1	TRBD2	-	TGCAGCGTTGAAGATCCCTCCGGGACTAGCAGTAGAAATGAGCAGTTCTTC	CSVEDPSGTSSRNEQFF
TRBV9	TRBJ1-3	TRBD1	-	TGTGCCAGCAGCGTAGCCGGGGACAGGGGATACTCTGGAAACACCATATATTTT	CASSVAGDRGYSGNTIYF
TRBV7-3	TRBJ2-4	TRBD1	-	TGTGCCAGCAGCTTCACAGGGGATGGCATTCAGTACTTC	CASSFTGDGIQYF
TRBV7-9	TRBJ2-7	-	once	TGTGCCAGCAGCCTAACGTCCACGGCCTACGAGCAGTACTTC	CASSLTSTAYEQYF
TRBV2	TRBJ2-7	-	-	TGTGCCAGCAGTGGGCGGACATCTAGCTACGAGCAGTACTTC	CASSGRTSSYEQYF
TRBV28	TRBJ1-6	-	-	TGTGCCAGCAGTTTAGGTAGAGCGAATTCACCCCTCCACTTT	CASSLGRANSPLHF
TRBV11-3	TRBJ2-3	TRBD2	-	TGTGCCAGCAGCTTAAGTTTAGCGGGAGCGGTCCCAGATACGCAGTATTTT	CASSLSLAGAVPDTQYF
TRBV5-6	TRBJ1-1	-	-	TGTGCCAGCAGCTTGTACGTCCAGGTGGAGAACACTGAAGCTTTCTTT	CASSLYVQVENTEAFF
TRBV11-2	TRBJ1-4	-	-	TGTGCCAGCAGCTTAGAGCAGGGATATGAAAAACTGTTTTTT	CASSLEQGYEKLFF